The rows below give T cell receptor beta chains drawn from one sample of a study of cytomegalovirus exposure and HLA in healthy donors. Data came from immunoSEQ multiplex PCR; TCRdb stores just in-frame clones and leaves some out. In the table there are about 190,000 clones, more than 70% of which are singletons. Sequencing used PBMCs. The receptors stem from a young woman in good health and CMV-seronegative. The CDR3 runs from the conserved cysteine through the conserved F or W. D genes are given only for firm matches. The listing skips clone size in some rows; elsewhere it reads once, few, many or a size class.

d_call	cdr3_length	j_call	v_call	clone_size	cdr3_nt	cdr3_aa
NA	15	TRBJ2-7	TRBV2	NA	TGTGCCAGCAGTGTGGACAGCCGAAGACTTTACGAGCAGTACTTC	CASSVDSRRLYEQYF
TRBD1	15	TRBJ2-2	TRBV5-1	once	TGCGCCAGCAGCCAAAGCGTACAGGGGACCGGGGAGCTGTTTTTT	CASSQSVQGTGELFF
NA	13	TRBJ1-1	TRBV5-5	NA	TGTGCCAGCAGCCGACAGATGAACACTGAAGCTTTCTTT	CASSRQMNTEAFF
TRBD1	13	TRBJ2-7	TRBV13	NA	TGTGCCAGCAGCTTCGACAGGGGTCACGAGCAGTACTTC	CASSFDRGHEQYF
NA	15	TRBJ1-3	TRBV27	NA	TGTGCCAGCAGTTTCCGTGGCAGGCCTGGAAACACCATATATTTT	CASSFRGRPGNTIYF
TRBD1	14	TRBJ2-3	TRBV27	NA	TGTGCCAGCAGTATCGACAGGGGGACAGATACGCAGTATTTT	CASSIDRGTDTQYF
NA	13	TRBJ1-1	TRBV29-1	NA	TGCAGCGTTAGTAGGGAGGTAGACACTGAAGCTTTCTTT	CSVSREVDTEAFF
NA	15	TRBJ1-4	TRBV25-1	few	TGTGCCAGCAGTGAATCGATAACTACGGGAGAAAAACTGTTTTTT	CASSESITTGEKLFF
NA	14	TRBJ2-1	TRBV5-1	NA	TGCGCCAGCAGCTTGGCTGGGTTCGGGAATGAGCAGTTCTTC	CASSLAGFGNEQFF
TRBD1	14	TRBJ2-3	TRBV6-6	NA	TGTGCCAGCAGTTACTCGACAGGGGCAGATACGCAGTATTTT	CASSYSTGADTQYF
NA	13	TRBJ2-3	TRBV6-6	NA	TGTGCCAGCAGTTACAGTGCGGGGGATACGCAGTATTTT	CASSYSAGDTQYF
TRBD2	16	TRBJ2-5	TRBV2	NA	TGTGCCAGCAGGTTCCGGGCTAGCGGGGAACAAGAGACCCAGTACTTC	CASRFRASGEQETQYF
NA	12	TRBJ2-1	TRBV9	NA	TGTGCCAGCAGCCCCCAAGGGGGTGAGCAGTTCTTC	CASSPQGGEQFF
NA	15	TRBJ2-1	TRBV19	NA	TGTGCCAGTAGTCCCCCAGGGTCACGGTACAATGAGCAGTTCTTC	CASSPPGSRYNEQFF
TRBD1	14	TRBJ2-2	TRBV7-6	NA	TGTGCCAGCAGCACCGGACAGGGGGTCGGGGAGCTGTTTTTT	CASSTGQGVGELFF
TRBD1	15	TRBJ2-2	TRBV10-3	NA	TGTGCCATCAGGGGACAGGGGGGACGCACCGGGGAGCTGTTTTTT	CAIRGQGGRTGELFF
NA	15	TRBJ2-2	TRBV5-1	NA	TGCGCCAGCAGCTTGCTCCCAGTGAACACCGGGGAGCTGTTTTTT	CASSLLPVNTGELFF
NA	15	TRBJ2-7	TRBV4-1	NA	TGCGCCAGCAGCCAAGATGCAGGTCCTCTTTACGAGCAGTACTTC	CASSQDAGPLYEQYF
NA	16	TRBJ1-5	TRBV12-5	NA	TGTGCTAGTGGGGACCTACAGGGAGACGGCAATCAGCCCCAGCATTTT	CASGDLQGDGNQPQHF
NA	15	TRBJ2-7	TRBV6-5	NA	TGTGCCAGCATCGGTTACATCCAGGTCAGGTACGAGCAGTACTTC	CASIGYIQVRYEQYF
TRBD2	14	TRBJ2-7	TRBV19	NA	TGTGCCAGTTCAGCGGGAGCCTTAACCTACGAGCAGTACTTC	CASSAGALTYEQYF
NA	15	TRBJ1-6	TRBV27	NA	TGTGCCAGCACCCCCATGGGGGGGCTCAACTCACCCCTCCACTTT	CASTPMGGLNSPLHF
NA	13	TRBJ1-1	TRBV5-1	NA	TGCGCCAGCAGCTTGGCCGTGAACACTGAAGCTTTCTTT	CASSLAVNTEAFF
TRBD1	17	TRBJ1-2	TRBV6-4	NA	TGTGCCAGCAGCGTGGGGACAGGGGGCTTTCCTAACTATGGCTACACCTTC	CASSVGTGGFPNYGYTF
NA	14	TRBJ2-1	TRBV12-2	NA	TGTGCAAGTCGCTTAGGGCACCCCTACAATGAGCAGTTCTTC	CASRLGHPYNEQFF
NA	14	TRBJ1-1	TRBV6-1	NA	TGTGCCAGCAGTGAAAACAGGAGGAACACTGAAGCTTTCTTT	CASSENRRNTEAFF
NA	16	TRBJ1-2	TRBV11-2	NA	TGTGCCAGCAGCTTCCGGGGCCCACAGGGAAACTATGGCTACACCTTC	CASSFRGPQGNYGYTF
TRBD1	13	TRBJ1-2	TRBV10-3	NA	TGTGCCACTGAGGACAGGGGGGTTTTCGGCTACACCTTC	CATEDRGVFGYTF
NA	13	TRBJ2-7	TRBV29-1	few	TGCAGCGGGACAACAGGGATGGGCTACGAGCAGTACTTC	CSGTTGMGYEQYF
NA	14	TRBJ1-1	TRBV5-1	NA	TGCGCCAGCAGAACGGGACATCCATCCACCGAAGCTTTCTTT	CASRTGHPSTEAFF
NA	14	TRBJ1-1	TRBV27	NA	TGTGCCAGCAGTTTGGGACACCCGAACACTGAAGCTTTCTTT	CASSLGHPNTEAFF
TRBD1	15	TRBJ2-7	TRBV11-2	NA	TGTGCCAGCAGCAGAGTCGGGACAGGAGCCTACGAGCAGTACTTC	CASSRVGTGAYEQYF
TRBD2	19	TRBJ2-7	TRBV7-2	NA	TGTGCCAGCAGCTTAGCAAGAGAACGACTAGCGGGGGACTCCTACGAGCAGTACTTC	CASSLARERLAGDSYEQYF
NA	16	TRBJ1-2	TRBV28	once	TGTGCCAGCAGTTCCTACGCTACCTTGGGGCAGAATGGCTACACCTTC	CASSSYATLGQNGYTF
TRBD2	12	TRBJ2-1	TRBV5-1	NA	TGCGCCAGCAGGCGGGGGGGCAATGAGCAGTTCTTC	CASRRGGNEQFF
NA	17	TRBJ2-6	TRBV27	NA	TGTGCCACCTCCGGGGACAAATTCAACTCTGGGGCCAACGTCCTGACTTTC	CATSGDKFNSGANVLTF
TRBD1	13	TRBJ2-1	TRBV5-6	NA	TGTGCCAGCGACAGGGGCTCCTACAATGAGCAGTTCTTC	CASDRGSYNEQFF
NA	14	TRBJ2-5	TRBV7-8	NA	TGTGCCAGCAGCACTAAGAAGGGGAAAGAGACCCAGTACTTC	CASSTKKGKETQYF
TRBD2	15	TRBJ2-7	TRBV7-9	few	TGTGCCAGCAGCTTGGGACTAGCTGATTCCTACGAGCAGTACTTC	CASSLGLADSYEQYF
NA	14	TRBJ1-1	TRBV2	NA	TGTGCCAGAGGGGCTAGAGCAGGGAACACTGAAGCTTTCTTT	CARGARAGNTEAFF
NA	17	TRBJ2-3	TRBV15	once	TGTGCCACCAGCAGGGTCCGCGGGGGACAGGGCACAGATACGCAGTATTTT	CATSRVRGGQGTDTQYF
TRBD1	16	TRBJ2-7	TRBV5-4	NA	TGTGCCAGCAGCGGATTACGGGACAGGGGAACCTACGAGCAGTACTTC	CASSGLRDRGTYEQYF
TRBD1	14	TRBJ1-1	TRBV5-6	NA	TGTGCCAGCAGCTCGGCAGGGGGGAACACTGAAGCTTTCTTT	CASSSAGGNTEAFF
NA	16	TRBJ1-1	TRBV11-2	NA	TGTGCCAGCACCCCCCAGCGGGGGAAGGTCTTCGAGGGAGCTTTCTTT	CASTPQRGKVFEGAFF
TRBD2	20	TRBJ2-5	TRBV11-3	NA	TGTGCCAGCAGCTTATTTCCCCCCCCGGCTAGCGGGAACCCTCAAGAGACCCAGTACTTC	CASSLFPPPASGNPQETQYF
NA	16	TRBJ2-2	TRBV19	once	TGTGCCAGTTGGTGGACTTCAATATCGAACACCGGGGAGCTGTTTTTT	CASWWTSISNTGELFF
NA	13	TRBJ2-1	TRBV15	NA	TGTGCCACCAGTCTAGGAGTTTACAATGAGCAGTTCTTC	CATSLGVYNEQFF
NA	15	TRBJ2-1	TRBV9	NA	TGTGCCAGCAGCGTTACTGCGGCTTCCTACAATGAGCAGTTCTTC	CASSVTAASYNEQFF
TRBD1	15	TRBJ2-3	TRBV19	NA	TGTGCCAGTAGTCTCCCGGGACAGGGCACAGATACGCAGTATTTT	CASSLPGQGTDTQYF
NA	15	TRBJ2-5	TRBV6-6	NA	TGTGCCAGCATTCCCGGGACTGCCGGCCAAGAGACCCAGTACTTC	CASIPGTAGQETQYF
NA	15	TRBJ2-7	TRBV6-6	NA	TGTGCCAGCAGAGACCTAAATAGCGGTTCCTACGAGCAGTACTTC	CASRDLNSGSYEQYF
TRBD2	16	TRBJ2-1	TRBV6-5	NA	TGTGCCAGCAGTTCCCTAGCGGGTTTCTCCTACAATGAGCAGTTCTTC	CASSSLAGFSYNEQFF
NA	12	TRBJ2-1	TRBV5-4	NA	TGTGCTTGGAGAGGGAACTACAATGAGCAGTTCTTC	CAWRGNYNEQFF
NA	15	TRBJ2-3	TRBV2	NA	TGTGCCAGCAGTGAGACGGGGGTGATCACAGATACGCAGTATTTT	CASSETGVITDTQYF
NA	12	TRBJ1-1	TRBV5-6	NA	TGTGCCAGCAGCTATAGGAACACTGAAGCTTTCTTT	CASSYRNTEAFF
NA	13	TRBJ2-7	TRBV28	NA	TGTGCCAGCAGCCTGTTTACAGGGCGCGAGCAGTACTTC	CASSLFTGREQYF
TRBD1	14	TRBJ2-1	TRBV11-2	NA	TGTGCCAGCAGCTTAGAACAGGGGTTCTCTGAGCAGTTCTTC	CASSLEQGFSEQFF
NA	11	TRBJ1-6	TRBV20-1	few	TGCAGTGCTGGGGAGAGAGGTTCCCTCCACTTT	CSAGERGSLHF